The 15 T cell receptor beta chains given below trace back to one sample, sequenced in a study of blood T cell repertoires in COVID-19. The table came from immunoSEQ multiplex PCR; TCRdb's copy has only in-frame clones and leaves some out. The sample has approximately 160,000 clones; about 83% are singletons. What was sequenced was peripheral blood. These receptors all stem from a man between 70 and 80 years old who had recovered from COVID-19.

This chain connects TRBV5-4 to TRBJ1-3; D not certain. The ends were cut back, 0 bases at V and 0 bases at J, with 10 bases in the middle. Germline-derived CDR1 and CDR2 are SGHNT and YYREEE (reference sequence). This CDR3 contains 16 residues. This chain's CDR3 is CASSLAGSSSGNTIYF. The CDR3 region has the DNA TGTGCCAGCAGCTTGGCCGGGTCGAGCTCTGGAAACACCATATATTTT.

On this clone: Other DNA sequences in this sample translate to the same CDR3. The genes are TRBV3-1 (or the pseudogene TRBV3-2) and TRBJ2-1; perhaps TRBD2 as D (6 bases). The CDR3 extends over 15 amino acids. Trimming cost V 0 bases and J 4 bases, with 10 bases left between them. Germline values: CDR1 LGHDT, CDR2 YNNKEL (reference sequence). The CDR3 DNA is TGTGCCAGCAGCCAAGATGCGGGGAGGTACAATGAGCAGTTCTTC. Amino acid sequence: CASSQDAGRYNEQFF.

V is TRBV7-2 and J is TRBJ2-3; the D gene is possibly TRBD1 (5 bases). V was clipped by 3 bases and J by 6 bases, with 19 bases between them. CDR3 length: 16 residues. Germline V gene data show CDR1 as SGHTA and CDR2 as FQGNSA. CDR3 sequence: CASSFGKARASDTQYF. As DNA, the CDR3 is TGTGCCAGCAGCTTCGGAAAGGCCAGGGCCTCGGATACGCAGTATTTT.

The CDR3 protein is CASSMGLRGSYEQYF. The CDR3 bases are TGTGCCAGTAGTATGGGACTCCGGGGATCCTACGAGCAGTACTTC. This sequence joins TRBV19 and TRBJ2-7; D is perhaps TRBD2 (6 bases). This CDR3 has 15 residues. Germline values: CDR1 LNHDA, CDR2 SQIVND (reference sequence). The germline V and J ends were trimmed by 3 bases and 1 base, with 13 bases remaining between them.

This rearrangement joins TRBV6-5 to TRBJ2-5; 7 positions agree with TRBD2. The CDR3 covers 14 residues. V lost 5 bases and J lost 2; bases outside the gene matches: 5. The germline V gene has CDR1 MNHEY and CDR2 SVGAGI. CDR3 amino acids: CASSTRTSQETQYF. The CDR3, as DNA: TGTGCCAGCAGTACTCGGACTAGTCAAGAGACCCAGTACTTC.

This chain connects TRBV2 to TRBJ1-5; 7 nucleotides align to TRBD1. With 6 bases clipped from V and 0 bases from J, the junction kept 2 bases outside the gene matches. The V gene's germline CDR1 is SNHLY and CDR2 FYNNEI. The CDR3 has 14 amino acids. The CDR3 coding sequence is TGTGCCAGCAGCGGGACAGTTAGCAATCAGCCCCAGCATTTT. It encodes CASSGTVSNQPQHF.

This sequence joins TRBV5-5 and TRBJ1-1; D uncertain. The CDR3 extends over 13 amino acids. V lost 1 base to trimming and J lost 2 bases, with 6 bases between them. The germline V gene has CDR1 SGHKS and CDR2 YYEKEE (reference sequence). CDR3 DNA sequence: TGTGCCAGCAGCTTGTTCAGAAACACTGAAGCTTTCTTT. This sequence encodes CASSLFRNTEAFF.

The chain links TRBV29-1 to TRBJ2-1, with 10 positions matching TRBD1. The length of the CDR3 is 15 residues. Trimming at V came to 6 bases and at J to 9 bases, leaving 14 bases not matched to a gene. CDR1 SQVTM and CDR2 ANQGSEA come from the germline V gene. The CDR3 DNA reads TGCAGCGTGGCCCCCGGGACAGGGGTTATCGGTGAGCAGTTCTTC. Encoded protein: CSVAPGTGVIGEQFF.

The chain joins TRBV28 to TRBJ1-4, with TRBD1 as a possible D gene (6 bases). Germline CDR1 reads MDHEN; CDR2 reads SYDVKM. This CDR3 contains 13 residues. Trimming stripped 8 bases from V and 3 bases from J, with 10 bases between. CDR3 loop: CASADSPNEKLFF. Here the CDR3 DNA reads TGTGCCAGCGCGGACAGTCCTAATGAAAAACTGTTTTTT.

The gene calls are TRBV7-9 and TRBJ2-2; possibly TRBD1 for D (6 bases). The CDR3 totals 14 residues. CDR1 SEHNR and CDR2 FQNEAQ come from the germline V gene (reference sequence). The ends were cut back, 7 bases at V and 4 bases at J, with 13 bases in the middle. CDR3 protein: CASTGTGITGELFF. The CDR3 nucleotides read TGTGCCAGCACCGGCACAGGGATCACCGGGGAGCTGTTTTTT.

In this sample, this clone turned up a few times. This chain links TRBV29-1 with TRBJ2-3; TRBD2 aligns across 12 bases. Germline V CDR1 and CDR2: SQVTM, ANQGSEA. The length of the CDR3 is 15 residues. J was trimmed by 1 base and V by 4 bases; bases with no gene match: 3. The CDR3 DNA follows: TGCAGCGTTGGGACTAGCGGGACTGGCACAGATACGCAGTATTTT. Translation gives CSVGTSGTGTDTQYF.

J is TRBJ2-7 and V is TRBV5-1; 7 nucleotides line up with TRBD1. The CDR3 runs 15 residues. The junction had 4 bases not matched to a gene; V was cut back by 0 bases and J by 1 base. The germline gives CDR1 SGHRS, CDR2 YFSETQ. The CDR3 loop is CASSLGTGLSYEQYF. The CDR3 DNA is TGCGCCAGCAGCTTGGGGACAGGTTTGTCCTACGAGCAGTACTTC.

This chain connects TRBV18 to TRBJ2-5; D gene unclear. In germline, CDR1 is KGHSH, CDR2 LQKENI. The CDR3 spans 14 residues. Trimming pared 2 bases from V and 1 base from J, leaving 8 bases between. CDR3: CASSPVPSQETQYF. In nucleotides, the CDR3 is TGTGCCAGCTCACCAGTCCCCTCCCAAGAGACCCAGTACTTC.

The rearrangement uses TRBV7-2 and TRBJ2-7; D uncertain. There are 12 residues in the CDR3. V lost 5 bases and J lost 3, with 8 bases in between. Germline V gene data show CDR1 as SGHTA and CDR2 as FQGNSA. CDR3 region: CASSKAYYEQYF. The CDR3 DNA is TGTGCCAGCAGCAAAGCCTACTACGAGCAGTACTTC.

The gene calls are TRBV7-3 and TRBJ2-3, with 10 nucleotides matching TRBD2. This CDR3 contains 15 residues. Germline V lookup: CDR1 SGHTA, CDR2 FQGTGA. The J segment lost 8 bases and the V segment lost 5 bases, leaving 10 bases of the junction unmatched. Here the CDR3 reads CASSNTSGVRGTQYF. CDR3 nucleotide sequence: TGTGCCAGCAGCAATACTAGCGGGGTTCGAGGTACGCAGTATTTT.